Presented here are 10 T cell receptor beta chains from one specimen sequenced in a study of OX40 agonist ivuxolimab in advanced cancers. The data were produced by immunoSEQ multiplex PCR, yet TCRdb's version contains in-frame clones alone and is incomplete. The sample holds about 84,000 clones; 89% are singletons and the top ten take roughly 0.18%. Source: CD4+ or CD8+ T cells sorted from blood, taken in a trial of the OX40 agonist ivuxolimab. The receptors stem from an adult with an advanced solid tumor such as melanoma, head and neck, liver or kidney cancer.

The CDR3 loop reads CAWKAGTASGEQYF. The CDR3 DNA reads as TGTGCCTGGAAGGCAGGGACGGCTTCGGGGGAGCAGTACTTC. The V call is TRBV30, the J call TRBJ2-7, with D perhaps given as TRBD1 or TRBD2 (5 bases each). Germline-derived CDR1 and CDR2 are GTSNPN and SVGIG (reference sequence). The V end was cut by 4 bases, the J end by 7 bases, with 20 bases between. This CDR3 spans 14 amino acids.

The chain links TRBV5-4 to TRBJ2-1; 8 nucleotides align to TRBD2. The germline CDR1 and CDR2 sequences are SGHNT and YYREEE (reference sequence). This CDR3 contains 15 residues. Unmatched junction bases numbered 12, after V lost 6 bases and J lost 7 bases. DNA of the CDR3: TGTGCCAGCACCCCCTCTCGGGGGGGAAAAAATGAGCAGTTCTTC. Amino acid sequence: CASTPSRGGKNEQFF.

The chain recombines TRBV5-1 with TRBJ2-7; tentatively, D is TRBD1 (7 bases). Per germline, CDR1 SGHRS and CDR2 YFSETQ. This CDR3 has 14 amino acids. The V gene lost 5 bases and the J gene lost 2 bases, with 14 bases spanning the gap. DNA of the CDR3: TGCGCCAGCAGTCGCGGGACAGCTACCTACGAGCAGTACTTC. Translating it yields CASSRGTATYEQYF.

The CDR3 protein is CASSSGTLTDTQYF. Here the CDR3 DNA reads TGTGCCAGCAGTTCCGGGACCCTCACAGATACGCAGTATTTT. The genes are TRBV5-4 and TRBJ2-3; tentatively, D is TRBD1 or TRBD2 (5 bases each). The V end lost 5 bases, the J end lost 2 bases, and 12 bases lay between the germline ends. This CDR3 has 14 residues. Germline V gene sequence: CDR1 SGHNT, CDR2 YYREEE (reference sequence).

The chain carries TRBV5-1 and TRBJ2-7; TRBD1 agrees at 12 bases. With 3 bases clipped from V and 5 bases from J, the junction kept 12 bases outside the gene matches. This CDR3 has 17 residues. From germline, CDR1 is SGHRS and CDR2 YFSETQ. In nucleotides, the CDR3 is TGCGCCAGCAGCTCAAGGGGAGGGGGACAGGGGGCCCACGAGCAGTACTTC. Translation: CASSSRGGGQGAHEQYF.

V gene TRBV15 combines with J gene TRBJ1-1; D uncertain. Per the germline V gene, CDR1 is LNHNV and CDR2 is YYDKDF (reference sequence). CDR3 length: 14 amino acids. The V end lost 3 bases, the J end lost 1 base, and 9 bases lay between the germline ends. The CDR3 is CATSRGSGNTEAFF. The DNA of the CDR3 is TGTGCCACCAGCAGGGGGTCGGGGAACACTGAAGCTTTCTTT. The variable domain in full, with the rest retrieved from reference TRBV15 and TRBJ1-1, is DAMVIQNPRYQVTQFGKPVTLSCSQTLNHNVMYWYQQKSSQAPKLLFHYYDKDFNNEADTPDNFQSRRPNTSFCFLDIRSPGLGDTAMYLCATSRGSGNTEAFFGQGTRLTVV.

The chain combines TRBV9 with TRBJ2-2; 8 nucleotides line up with TRBD1. The germline gives CDR1 SGDLS, CDR2 YYNGEE. There are 17 residues in the CDR3. The J segment lost 4 bases and the V segment lost 5 bases, leaving 13 bases of the junction unmatched. CDR3: CASSVTPGQVITGELFF. The CDR3 coding sequence is TGTGCCAGCAGTGTCACGCCGGGACAGGTGATCACCGGGGAGCTGTTTTTT. Filled out from reference TRBV9 and TRBJ2-2, the complete variable domain reads DSGVTQTPKHLITATGQRVTLRCSPRSGDLSVYWYQQSLDQGLQFLIQYYNGEERAKGNILERFSAQQFPDLHSELNLSSLELGDSALYFCASSVTPGQVITGELFFGEGSRLTVL.

The CDR3 is CASSARFTGELFF. CDR3 DNA sequence: TGTGCCAGTAGTGCCCGGTTCACCGGGGAGCTGTTTTTT. The chain joins TRBV19 to TRBJ2-2; D remains ambiguous. V was shortened by 5 bases and J by 4 bases, with 8 bases between the two germline ends. CDR1 is LNHDA, CDR2 SQIVND, per germline (reference sequence). This CDR3 spans 13 amino acids.

The V and J genes are TRBV27 and TRBJ2-7, with D hard to call. CDR1 and CDR2 (germline): MNHEY, SMNVEV (reference sequence). This CDR3 has 13 residues. Trimming shortened V by 6 bases and J by 0 bases, and 9 bases separated the two germline ends. This CDR3 is CASRRFGSYEQYF. As DNA, the CDR3 is TGTGCCAGCAGGCGGTTCGGCTCCTACGAGCAGTACTTC.

This clone was observed once. V usage is TRBV9 and J usage is TRBJ2-7, with TRBD2 matching over 13 bases. The CDR3 totals 16 residues. Germline loops: CDR1 SGDLS, CDR2 YYNGEE. Trimming took 4 bases from V and 6 from J; bases not matched to a gene: 10. The chain's CDR3 is CASSKGLAGEMGEQYF. CDR3 in DNA: TGTGCCAGCAGCAAAGGACTAGCGGGAGAAATGGGCGAGCAGTACTTC.